This T cell receptor (beta chain) was identified in a study of T cells in Graves' hyperthyroidism and ophthalmopathy. Study-wide findings and caveats: In validation, the model predicted ophthalmopathy. These predictions came a median about 6.5 months before onset.

This clonotype was seen repeatedly, ten times or more. The antigen is not known. Germline values: CDR1 SGHNT, CDR2 YENEEA. The V end was cut by 5 bases, the J end by 3 bases, with 11 bases between. This CDR3 is built from 14 residues. Amplified regions were TCR beta CDR3 sequences from RNA transcripts. Initially, a first-round RT-PCR of the TCR CDR3 employed the HTBI primer set. MiXCR, applied by TCRdb to the multiplex PCR reads, yields one record per CDR3 protein. This sample yields under 550,000 distinct CDR3 sequences, of which around 13% are seen a single time; approximately 5.3% belongs to the top ten. A lack of ophthalmopathy progression within 18 months defined stable Graves' hyperthyroidism. Uncontrolled infection, other autoimmune disease, pregnancy or lactation disqualified patients from enrolment. Diagnoses were established using clinical symptoms, serum thyroxine and TRAb, thyroid ultrasound and orbital computed tomography.

This clonotype was obtained from a woman aged 18-29 years with Graves' hyperthyroidism. V is TRBV11-3 and J is TRBJ1-5; weak D call: TRBD1 (5 bases). What was sequenced was blood. CDR3 bases: TGTGCCAGCAGCCAGCCGGGACTCAATCAGCCCCAGCATTTT. It specifies CASSQPGLNQPQHF.